This T cell receptor (beta chain) was observed in a study of T cells expressing NK-cell markers. Study at large: Underlying the TCR beta repertoires were sorted CD3+CD56+NKG2C+, CD3+CD56+NKG2C- and CD3+CD56-NKG2C+ T cells. The authors sequenced eight donors, of whom seven were HCMV-seropositive and one was seronegative. Points from the study as a whole: Also leading the CD3+CD56-NKG2C+ fraction in a few donors were these clonotypes. Top CD8+ clonotypes included the dominant CD3+CD56+NKG2C+ clonotypes in several donors.

As concerns this clonotype: What it binds is not known.

Germline lookup yields CDR1 SGHTA and CDR2 FQGNSA. The CDR3 runs to 14 residues. From the 5' RACE reads, TCRdb lists one entry per CDR3 protein and no DNA. This sample carries 300,000 or so distinct CDR3 sequences, with 4.2% going to the ten biggest clones. J is TRBJ2-5 and V is TRBV7-2; TCRdb names TRBD2, which stays unverified in the absence of DNA. The clonotype was recovered from a woman between 18 and 70 years old in good health. The sequencing sample was made of blood T cells: a sorted CD56 or NKG2C T cell subset, CD4+ or CD8+ T cells, or bulk PBMC T cells (not recorded which). The CDR3 loop reads CASSFTGRGETQYF.